Shown below are 21 T cell receptor beta chains from a single sample sequenced in a study of T cells in localized non-small cell lung cancer. Data came from immunoSEQ multiplex PCR; TCRdb stores just in-frame clones and leaves some out. Of about 21,000 clones in the sample, 80% to 90% were seen once. The sample consisted of peripheral blood, taken before any cancer treatment. All receptors come from a male donor aged 60 or older with stage I squamous cell lung carcinoma.

The V gene is TRBV7-6, the J gene TRBJ1-2; possibly TRBD1 for D (6 bases). Trimming took 4 bases from V and 0 from J, leaving 21 bases between them. The CDR3 is 18 residues long. CDR1 is SGHVS, CDR2 FNYEAQ, per germline. Written as DNA, the CDR3 is TGTGCCAGCAGCTCCCTTTACGGACAGACCTCTACTAACTATGGCTACACCTTC. This sequence encodes CASSSLYGQTSTNYGYTF.

The chain recombines TRBV19 with TRBJ1-2; 9 bases map to TRBD1. CDR1 is LNHDA and CDR2 is SQIVND in the germline V gene (reference sequence). The CDR3 length is 14 residues. J was trimmed by 3 bases and V by 6 bases; bases with no gene match: 5. This CDR3 is CASSRWTGDYGYTF. DNA for the CDR3: TGTGCCAGTAGCCGTTGGACAGGGGACTATGGCTACACCTTC.

V usage is TRBV6-4 and J usage is TRBJ1-1; TRBD1 agrees at 11 bases. Germline loops: CDR1 MRHNA, CDR2 SNTAGT. J gave up 11 bases and V 3 bases, and 14 bases lay outside the gene matches. The CDR3 covers 16 residues. CDR3 nucleotide sequence: TGTGCCAGCAGTGAGCTTCCGGGACAGGGGGGATTCGGGGCTTTCTTT. Protein: CASSELPGQGGFGAFF.

The V gene is TRBV5-6, the J gene TRBJ2-1, with D perhaps TRBD1 or TRBD2 (6 bases each). The ends were cut back, 0 bases at V and 10 bases at J, with 11 bases in the middle. Per the germline V gene, CDR1 is SGHDT and CDR2 is YYEEEE. CDR3 length equals 13 residues. The CDR3 is CASSLGRRGEQFF. In nucleotides, the CDR3 is TGTGCCAGCAGCTTGGGCCGGAGGGGGGAGCAGTTCTTC.

J is TRBJ1-2 and V is TRBV5-5; 9 bases agree with TRBD1. Trimming took 1 base from V and 4 from J; bases not matched to a gene: 5. Germline assignment: CDR1 SGHKS and CDR2 YYEKEE (reference sequence). CDR3 size: 15 residues. The CDR3 nucleotides are TGTGCCAGCAGCTTGCAGTCGGGACAGGGCTATGGCTACACCTTC. The encoded protein is CASSLQSGQGYGYTF.

This clone was seen more than once but under ten times. Written as DNA, the CDR3 is TGTGCCTGGGCCGAGCAGGGTGAAGCTTTCTTT. Its translation: CAWAEQGEAFF. The gene calls are TRBV30 and TRBJ1-1; a weak D match, TRBD1 (5 bases). The germline gives CDR1 GTSNPN, CDR2 SVGIG (reference sequence). Trimming took 5 bases from V and 7 from J, leaving 11 bases between them. This CDR3 is 11 amino acids long.

V and J are TRBV5-1 and TRBJ1-1; perhaps TRBD1 as D (6 bases). The CDR3 is 14 residues long. Per germline, CDR1 SGHRS and CDR2 YFSETQ. Trimming removed 6 bases at V and 0 bases at J, with 12 bases between. The CDR3 DNA reads TGCGCCAGCAACTACAGGGAGATGAACACTGAAGCTTTCTTT. This encodes CASNYREMNTEAFF.

This clone was found once. The chain couples TRBV4-1 to TRBJ1-2; 7 positions agree with TRBD1. This CDR3 has 16 amino acids. With 0 bases clipped from V and 8 bases from J, the junction kept 12 bases outside the gene matches. Germline V gives CDR1 MGHRA, CDR2 YSYEKL. The CDR3, as DNA: TGCGCCAGCAGCCAAGATGGGGGAGGGGGCGCGGAGGGCTACACCTTC. Translating gives CASSQDGGGGAEGYTF.

The chain recombines TRBV15 with TRBJ2-3, with D tentatively TRBD1 (5 bases). V was clipped by 5 bases and J by 4 bases, with 16 bases between them. Germline V gene lookup returns CDR1 LNHNV and CDR2 YYDKDF (reference sequence). The CDR3 extends over 15 amino acids. The CDR3 nucleotides read TGTGCCACCAGCGGTGACAGCGAACGGCCAGATACGCAGTATTTT. The encoded protein is CATSGDSERPDTQYF.

This chain joins TRBV9 and TRBJ2-3; no clear D. The length of the CDR3 is 15 residues. Trimming removed 0 bases at V and 0 bases at J, with 8 bases between. Germline loops: CDR1 SGDLS, CDR2 YYNGEE. CDR3 loop: CASSVGPTSTDTQYF. The CDR3 DNA sequence: TGTGCCAGCAGCGTAGGGCCAACTAGCACAGATACGCAGTATTTT.

The CDR3 spells CASSLDGGENEKLFF. In DNA form, the CDR3 reads TGTGCCAGCAGCTTAGATGGCGGCGAAAACGAAAAACTGTTTTTT. The chain recombines TRBV11-2 with TRBJ1-4; D call uncertain. The CDR3 runs to 15 residues. The germline V gene encodes CDR1 SGHAT and CDR2 FQNNGV. V lost 0 bases, J lost 8 bases, and 13 bases lay in between.

The chain employs TRBV6-5 and TRBJ2-2, with a possible D match to TRBD1 (6 bases). Trimming stripped 5 bases from V and 4 bases from J, with 14 bases between. The CDR3 spans 15 residues. The germline V gene encodes CDR1 MNHEY and CDR2 SVGAGI. The CDR3 DNA reads TGTGCCAGCAGTCGCCAGGGGTGGAGCACCGGGGAGCTGTTTTTT. Translated: CASSRQGWSTGELFF.

The rearrangement uses TRBV5-4 and TRBJ1-1, with TRBD1 as a possible D gene (6 bases). The V gene lost 3 bases and the J gene lost 0 bases, with 15 bases spanning the gap. The CDR3 runs to 16 residues. Germline V gene lookup returns CDR1 SGHNT and CDR2 YYREEE (reference sequence). DNA for the CDR3: TGTGCCAGCAGCTCCGGTGGGGGGGGCCTGAACACTGAAGCTTTCTTT. This codes for CASSSGGGGLNTEAFF.

The genes are TRBV7-8 and TRBJ1-5; a weak D match, TRBD1 (5 bases). Germline CDR1 and CDR2: SGHVS and FQNEAQ. The V gene lost 5 bases and the J gene lost 3 bases, with 17 bases spanning the gap. The CDR3 contains 16 residues. The chain's CDR3 is CASSRTGRPVNQPQHF. The CDR3 nucleotides read TGTGCCAGCAGCCGTACAGGACGCCCCGTCAATCAGCCCCAGCATTTT.

The chain employs TRBV27 and TRBJ1-2, with TRBD1 matching 7 bases. Germline CDR1 is MNHEY and CDR2 is SMNVEV (reference sequence). The CDR3 totals 13 residues. The ends lost 5 bases at V and 6 bases at J; junction bases unmatched: 6. The CDR3 DNA reads TGTGCCAGCAGTGACAGGGACAACGATGGCTACACCTTC. Amino acids: CASSDRDNDGYTF.

The chain uses TRBV4-3 and TRBJ1-5, with D possibly being TRBD1 (6 bases). Looked up from germline, CDR1 is LGHNA and CDR2 is YSLEER. The CDR3 has 14 residues. Trimming removed 1 base from V and 9 bases from J, with 13 bases in between. The chain's CDR3 is CASSQGQALGPQHF. CDR3 DNA sequence: TGCGCCAGCAGCCAAGGACAGGCTTTGGGGCCCCAGCATTTT.

The chain carries TRBV27 and TRBJ2-3, with D possibly matching TRBD1 (6 bases). Trimming stripped 4 bases from V and 2 bases from J, with 10 bases between. The CDR3 covers 14 residues. Germline assignment: CDR1 MNHEY and CDR2 SMNVEV (reference sequence). The CDR3 loop reads CASSYTGYTDTQYF. For the CDR3, the DNA is TGTGCCAGCAGTTACACAGGGTACACAGATACGCAGTATTTT.

This rearrangement joins TRBV19 to TRBJ1-1, with 7 positions matching TRBD1. V trimming: 7 bases; J trimming: 0 bases; junction bases outside the gene matches: 2. Germline lookup yields CDR1 LNHDA and CDR2 SQIVND (reference sequence). The CDR3 is 13 residues long. The CDR3 protein is CASKGQLNTEAFF. For the CDR3, the DNA is TGTGCCAGTAAGGGACAGCTGAACACTGAAGCTTTCTTT.

V usage is TRBV7-2 and J usage is TRBJ2-5; D remains unclear. The CDR3 spans 14 residues. Trimming removed 7 bases at V and 1 base at J, with 13 bases between. Germline CDR1 SGHTA, CDR2 FQGNSA. CDR3 amino acids: CASTVLGFQETQYF. The CDR3 coding sequence is TGTGCCAGCACCGTCCTAGGGTTCCAAGAGACCCAGTACTTC.

This clone has just one count. This chain joins TRBV25-1 and TRBJ1-2, with D uncertain. The CDR3 length is 16 residues. Germline V CDR1 and CDR2: MGHDK, SYGVNS. V was trimmed by 0 bases and J by 7 bases, leaving 18 bases between them. The chain's CDR3 is CASSEYTSRQRGGYTF. CDR3 DNA: TGTGCCAGCAGTGAATACACGTCCCGGCAGCGTGGTGGCTACACCTTC.

This clone was seen a single time. The CDR3 sequence: CASSWGVTGTYEQYF. The CDR3 DNA reads as TGTGCCAGCAGCTGGGGGGTTACGGGGACCTACGAGCAGTACTTC. The chain has TRBV7-9 and TRBJ2-7; D is perhaps TRBD2 (6 bases). Between the trimmed V and J ends, which lost 4 bases and 2 bases, there was a span of 15 bases. From germline, CDR1 is SEHNR and CDR2 FQNEAQ (reference sequence). This CDR3 is built from 15 residues.